This is a list of T cell receptor beta chains from one sample in a study of T cells in Graves' hyperthyroidism and ophthalmopathy. In TCRdb, the multiplex PCR reads were re-called with MiXCR into one record per CDR3 protein. The profile shows more than 550,000 distinct CDR3 sequences, 18% of them singletons. The specimen sequenced was blood. The source is a woman aged 45 to 65 with Graves' hyperthyroidism that later progressed to Graves' ophthalmopathy. Each CDR3 is given with its conserved first and last residue. A D gene is named only where the DNA matches it firmly. The size entry is marked missing in some rows and otherwise reads once, few, many or a size class.

NA	TRBJ1-1	TRBV11-3	NA	TGTGCCAGCAGCTTTGGCCCTTGGGCTGAAGCTTTCTTT	CASSFGPWAEAFF
NA	TRBJ1-6	TRBV10-3	NA	TGTGCCATCAGTGAGGGACCGACGAATTCACCCCTCCACTTT	CAISEGPTNSPLHF
few	TRBJ2-3	TRBV10-3	TRBD2	TGTGCCATCAGAAGTGGCGGGGGGACAGATACGCAGTATTTT	CAIRSGGGTDTQYF
few	TRBJ1-4	TRBV3-1	NA	TGTGCCAGCAATCGGGGCCTAACTAATGAAAAACTGTTTTTT	CASNRGLTNEKLFF
few	TRBJ2-3	TRBV5-1	NA	TGCGCCAGCAGCTTGGCGGGTTTGGATTACACAGATACGCAGTATTTT	CASSLAGLDYTDTQYF
many	TRBJ1-1	TRBV3-1	NA	TGTGCCAGCAGCCGCAGGGCTATCACTGAAGCTTTCTTT	CASSRRAITEAFF
many	TRBJ2-5	TRBV12-3/TRBV12-4	NA	TGTGCCAGCAGGAACTACCCCCAAGAGACCCAGTACTTC	CASRNYPQETQYF
few	TRBJ1-5	TRBV6-1	TRBD1	TGTGCCAGCAGAAGCATCCGGGACAGGGACGATCAGCCCCAGCATTTT	CASRSIRDRDDQPQHF
NA	TRBJ1-2	TRBV10-3	NA	TGTGCCATCAGTGACCTGGAGGGCTATGGCTACACCTTC	CAISDLEGYGYTF
NA	TRBJ1-5	TRBV19	NA	TGTGCCAGTAGTATAGGAGAGGGACTCAATCAGCCCCAGCATTTT	CASSIGEGLNQPQHF
few	TRBJ1-4	TRBV7-9	NA	TGTGCCAGCAGCCCACCCCCTGGGCAGGAAGAGGATGAAAAACTGTTTTTT	CASSPPPGQEEDEKLFF
many	TRBJ1-2	TRBV28	NA	TGTGCCAGCTCTCCCCTGGGGCAGGAGAACTATGGCTACACCTTC	CASSPLGQENYGYTF
NA	TRBJ2-2	TRBV5-4	TRBD2	TGTGCCAGCAGCCCGGGACTAGCGGAGACCGGGGAGCTGTTTTTT	CASSPGLAETGELFF
many	TRBJ1-1	TRBV12-3/TRBV12-4	TRBD1	TGTGCCAGCAGTAGGGGGCCTGAAGCTTTCTTT	CASSRGPEAFF
few	TRBJ1-6	TRBV5-6	NA	TGTGCCAGCAGCTTTCAAACATCCGCGGGGAATAATTCACCCCTCCACTTT	CASSFQTSAGNNSPLHF
NA	TRBJ1-2	TRBV9	NA	TGTGCCAGCAGCGATGGGGGCACTAGGGGCTACACCTTC	CASSDGGTRGYTF
NA	TRBJ2-2	TRBV2	NA	TGTACCAGCAGTGTGTGGAAGAACACCGGGGAGCTGTTTTTT	CTSSVWKNTGELFF
few	TRBJ2-1	TRBV6-6	NA	TGTGCCAGCAGTTACGGGCTAGGAAATGAGCAGTTCTTC	CASSYGLGNEQFF
NA	TRBJ2-2	TRBV3-1	TRBD2	TGTGCCAGCAGCCAAATTAGCGGGGGGCCCACCGGGGAGCTGTTTTTT	CASSQISGGPTGELFF
NA	TRBJ1-5	TRBV24-1	NA	TGTGCCACTCAGGGTCCCGATAGCAATCAGCCCCAGCATTTT	CATQGPDSNQPQHF
NA	TRBJ1-2	TRBV27	NA	TGTGCCAGCAGTTTAAACTTAGGAGGGTTGGGCTACACCTTC	CASSLNLGGLGYTF
many	TRBJ2-1	TRBV20-1	TRBD2	TGCAGTGCCTTTGGCCCTAGCGGGGGTGATGAGCAGTTCTTC	CSAFGPSGGDEQFF
few	TRBJ2-1	TRBV6-1	NA	TGTGCCAGCACCAATTTGCGGTGGGAGACCCCCTACAATGAGCAGTTCTTC	CASTNLRWETPYNEQFF
few	TRBJ1-1	TRBV6-1	NA	TGTGCCAGCACCAACCTAGGGGTGGACACTGAAGCTTTCTTT	CASTNLGVDTEAFF
many	TRBJ1-5	TRBV3-1	NA	TGTGCCAGCAGCCAAGGGAGGGGTATGGGCAATCAGCCCCAGCATTTT	CASSQGRGMGNQPQHF
many	TRBJ2-1	TRBV20-1	NA	TGCAGTGCTAGAGAGCCAGGGGTCTACAATGAGCAGTTCTTC	CSAREPGVYNEQFF
NA	TRBJ1-3	TRBV3-1	NA	TGTGCCAGCAGCCAAGAGTGGGGGACTGACTCTGGAAACACCATATATTTT	CASSQEWGTDSGNTIYF
few	TRBJ1-3	TRBV9	NA	TGTGCCAGCAGCGAGGCGGGGACTACTGGAAACACCATATATTTT	CASSEAGTTGNTIYF
few	TRBJ2-1	TRBV7-9	TRBD1	TGTGCCAGCAGCTTAGGACAGGGGGGGTTGGTCGGGCAGTTCTTC	CASSLGQGGLVGQFF
NA	TRBJ2-7	TRBV6-5	NA	TGTGCCAGCAGTTACGCCGCCAGCCCCTACGAGCAGTACTTC	CASSYAASPYEQYF
few	TRBJ2-1	TRBV18	TRBD1	TGTGCCAGCTCGGCGCGGACAGGCGATTACAATGAGCAGTTCTTC	CASSARTGDYNEQFF
few	TRBJ1-5	TRBV5-5	NA	TGTGCCAGCAGCTTGGTCCCCTCAGCTCAGAATCAGCCCCAGCATTTT	CASSLVPSAQNQPQHF
NA	TRBJ2-3	TRBV6-1	TRBD1	TGTGCCAGCCGCCGGGACAGATCACCCACAGATACGCAGTATTTT	CASRRDRSPTDTQYF
NA	TRBJ2-3	TRBV11-1	TRBD2	TGTGCCAGCAGCTTGAGTCTAGCGGCCCCAGATACGCAGTATTTT	CASSLSLAAPDTQYF
few	TRBJ2-7	TRBV6-1	NA	TGTGAGGTGGGGGGGCCAGGCGAGCAGTACTTC	CEVGGPGEQYF
many	TRBJ2-3	TRBV6-5	NA	TGTGCCAGCAGTTACTCGGACCGCACAGATACGCAGTATTTT	CASSYSDRTDTQYF
many	TRBJ1-5	TRBV3-1	NA	TGTGCCAGCAGCCAAGGTCGGGATCAGCCCCAGCATTTT	CASSQGRDQPQHF
many	TRBJ1-4	TRBV20-1	NA	TGCAGTGCAAGAAGGCAGGGAGAGGAAAAACTGTTTTTT	CSARRQGEEKLFF
many	TRBJ2-5	TRBV7-9	NA	TGTGCCAGCAGCTCCCAAGGGGCCCAGTACTTC	CASSSQGAQYF